A selection of T cell receptor beta chains follows, all from one sample in a study of identical twins. TCRdb reprocessed the 5' RACE reads via MiXCR and lists one record per CDR3 protein. The profile shows 750,000 to 950,000 distinct CDR3 sequences, 9% to 15% of them singletons. These sequences were also reported in another study, on yellow fever vaccine responses in identical twins.

Sequencing was carried out using PBMCs. The receptors derive from a young woman in good health. CDR3s leave out the opening cysteine and the closing phenylalanine or tryptophan. The order of the fields is V gene, J gene, CDR3 protein.

TRBV5-1	TRBJ2-2	ASSWGTTENTGELF
TRBV7-2	TRBJ1-2	AGSPRTAFLSGYT
TRBV27	TRBJ2-7	ASRHKWDEQY
TRBV2	TRBJ2-6	ARGTSGANVLT
TRBV19	TRBJ2-2	ASSFLAGGPDTGELF
TRBV12-3/TRBV12-4	TRBJ2-1	ASSGTVTMRQF
TRBV3-1	TRBJ2-1	ASSHLRQSNNEQF
TRBV7-8	TRBJ2-3	ASSLSPSDTQY
TRBV20-1	TRBJ1-1	SASQGAAEAF
TRBV5-5	TRBJ2-1	ASSFRENEQF
TRBV20-1	TRBJ2-1	SAIRERGEQF
TRBV5-1	TRBJ2-3	ASSLEGGTSGRGTDTQY
TRBV6-1	TRBJ1-5	ASSVLGTGAGNQPQH
TRBV4-1	TRBJ2-6	ASSQEPGLAGVGGANVLT
TRBV28	TRBJ2-5	ATSTVETQY
TRBV7-2	TRBJ2-3	ASSLTHPGGGTDTQY
TRBV11-3	TRBJ2-3	ASSLGLEAGQY
TRBV6-5	TRBJ1-1	ASSSTTGEAF
TRBV6-1	TRBJ1-6	ASSKNRGGSNSPLH
TRBV5-6	TRBJ2-7	ASNQGSRRSYEQY
TRBV28	TRBJ1-1	ASSLQGGRTEAF
TRBV29-1	TRBJ2-7	SVSGLAGWNEQY
TRBV4-1	TRBJ2-7	ASSQAYLGLADTYEQY
TRBV20-1	TRBJ2-5	SAKQEHQETQY
TRBV10-3	TRBJ1-1	AISETANTAEAF